One sample yielded the 24 T cell receptor beta chains listed below, sequenced in a study of blood T cells in healthy people across ages. Primers used in a second PCR of roughly 7 to 12 cycles were a sample-barcoded 5' primer and a J-beta primer mix. TCRdb re-derived calls from the 5' RACE reads in MiXCR, one entry per CDR3 protein. The sample contains 910,000 or so distinct CDR3 sequences, roughly 47% of which appear only once. Sequenced: blood. Every receptor here comes from a woman aged 60-75 years in good health.

This clonotype was observed at least ten times. This CDR3 reads CASRANNPETQYF. The CDR3 nucleotides are TGTGCCAGCCGGGCGAATAACCCAGAGACCCAGTACTTC. The V gene is TRBV6-2 or TRBV6-3, the J gene TRBJ2-5, with unresolved D. Trimming left V 8 bases short and J 4 bases short, with 14 bases between. In germline, CDR1 is MNHEY, CDR2 SVGEGT. This CDR3 spans 13 amino acids.

The V and J genes are TRBV6-2 or TRBV6-3 and TRBJ1-1, with unresolved D. V lost 5 bases and J lost 8, with 12 bases in between. Germline V lookup: CDR1 MNHEY, CDR2 SVGEGT. The CDR3 runs to 12 residues. CDR3 nucleotide sequence: TGTGCCAGCAGTAAAGGGCCCGTCGAAGCTTTCTTT. It codes for CASSKGPVEAFF.

This clonotype has more than one count but fewer than ten. V usage is TRBV4-1 and J usage is TRBJ2-7; tentative D call: TRBD2 (6 bases). CDR3 length: 17 residues. Germline CDR1 is MGHRA and CDR2 is YSYEKL. V lost 4 bases to trimming and J lost 4 bases, with 23 bases between them. The CDR3 DNA reads as TGCGCCAGCAGCCCAGCGGGCAGCGATATACTTTGGTACGAGCAGTACTTC. Protein sequence: CASSPAGSDILWYEQYF.

About this clonotype: Germline is not matched at one junction end, which may reflect a read error. The gene calls are TRBV9 and TRBJ2-5; TRBD1 matches at 8 bases. The J call is in doubt because the DNA end fits TRBJ2-7 better. The CDR3 has 15 amino acids. CDR1 is SGDLS and CDR2 is YYNGEE in the germline V gene. CDR3 region: CARSATGGPTNEQYF. The CDR3 DNA follows: TGTGCCAGAAGCGCAACAGGGGGACCTACCAACGAGCAGTACTTC.

V and J are TRBV3-1 and TRBJ2-7; D remains ambiguous. V was clipped by 0 bases and J by 5 bases, with 11 bases between them. Per germline, CDR1 LGHDT and CDR2 YNNKEL (reference sequence). The CDR3 runs to 14 residues. The CDR3 DNA is TGTGCCAGCAGCCAAGATGCCCGGGTCCACGAGCAGTACTTC. This encodes CASSQDARVHEQYF.

The table lists this clonotype with a few counts. This chain's CDR3 is CASSIGRGYEQYF. DNA of the CDR3: TGTGCCAGCAGTATCGGCAGGGGATACGAGCAGTACTTC. The chain uses TRBV28 and TRBJ2-7, with a possible D match to TRBD1 (6 bases). V shed 5 bases and J shed 4 bases, with 12 bases lying between them. This CDR3 spans 13 amino acids. The V gene's germline CDR1 is MDHEN and CDR2 SYDVKM.

This clonotype was observed once. This sequence joins TRBV4-3 and TRBJ2-1, with 11 bases that match TRBD2. The CDR3 spans 15 residues. Germline assignment: CDR1 LGHNA and CDR2 YSLEER. J was trimmed by 8 bases and V by 1 base; bases with no gene match: 4. The CDR3 is CASSQGLLAGDEQFF. The CDR3 nucleotides are TGCGCCAGCAGCCAAGGCTTACTAGCGGGAGATGAGCAGTTCTTC.

The rearrangement uses TRBV20-1 and TRBJ2-5; 10 bases are a match to TRBD2. The last part of the DNA fits TRBJ2-7 better; the J call may be wrong. This CDR3 is built from 15 residues. Germline CDR1 is DFQATT and CDR2 is SNEGSKA (reference sequence). The CDR3 protein is CSARKLAGARYEQYF. CDR3 DNA sequence: TGCAGTGCTAGGAAGCTAGCGGGAGCAAGATACGAGCAGTACTTC.

The rearrangement uses TRBV5-1 and TRBJ2-1, with TRBD2 matching 11 bases. Trimming removed 4 bases from V and 5 bases from J; junction bases left unmatched: 2. The CDR3 sequence is 14 residues long. Per germline, CDR1 SGHRS and CDR2 YFSETQ. The CDR3 protein is CASSPTSGDNEQFF. The DNA for the CDR3 is TGCGCCAGCAGCCCGACTAGCGGGGACAATGAGCAGTTCTTC.

A single count supports this clonotype. The chain couples TRBV10-3 to TRBJ2-2, with D possibly matching TRBD2 (5 bases). Trimming pared 5 bases from V and 1 base from J, leaving 11 bases between. This CDR3 has 15 residues. The germline CDR1 and CDR2 sequences are ENHRY and SYGVKD. The CDR3: CAISPLRENTGELFF. The CDR3 coding sequence is TGTGCCATCAGTCCACTTCGGGAGAACACCGGGGAGCTGTTTTTT.

The chain joins TRBV4-1 to TRBJ2-1; no clear D. This CDR3 has 13 residues. V was clipped by 1 base and J by 8 bases, with 9 bases between them. The germline V gene has CDR1 MGHRA and CDR2 YSYEKL. The CDR3 DNA is TGCGCCAGCAGCCAAGGTCACGGGTATGAGCAGTTCTTC. It codes for CASSQGHGYEQFF.

This clonotype appeared once. The chain is built from TRBV5-5 and TRBJ2-5, with a weak D call TRBD2 (6 bases). V lost 0 bases and J lost 13, with 16 bases in between. The germline gives CDR1 SGHKS, CDR2 YYEKEE (reference sequence). The CDR3 extends over 13 amino acids. CDR3 sequence reads: CASSLAVEGNSYF. CDR3 DNA sequence: TGTGCCAGCAGCTTGGCCGTGGAGGGAAACTCGTACTTC. Full variable domain (outside the CDR3, taken from reference TRBV5-5 and TRBJ2-5): DAGVTQSPTHLIKTRGQQVTLRCSPISGHKSVSWYQQVLGQGPQFIFQYYEKEERGRGNFPDRFSARQFPNYSSELNVNALLLGDSALYLCASSLAVEGNSYFGPGTRLLVL.

This chain joins TRBV3-1 and TRBJ2-4; D assignment may be TRBD1 or TRBD2 (6 bases each). The CDR3 is 15 amino acids. Germline assignment: CDR1 LGHDT and CDR2 YNNKEL (reference sequence). V lost 0 bases and J lost 13, with 19 bases in between. CDR3 sequence: CASSQDQRLGGEQYF. The CDR3 DNA follows: TGTGCCAGCAGCCAAGATCAGAGACTAGGGGGAGAGCAGTACTTC.

This chain joins TRBV7-2 and TRBJ2-1; D possibly corresponds to TRBD2 (6 bases). Germline assignment: CDR1 SGHTA and CDR2 FQGNSA. The CDR3 is 15 residues long. The ends were cut back, 0 bases at V and 6 bases at J, with 12 bases in the middle. The CDR3 DNA sequence: TGTGCCAGCAGCTTAGCCCTAGGAGGGGCCAATGAGCAGTTCTTC. It yields the protein CASSLALGGANEQFF.

The chain couples TRBV12-3 or TRBV12-4 to TRBJ2-7; D may be TRBD2 (6 bases). Trimming stripped 3 bases from V and 1 base from J, with 13 bases between. CDR3 length equals 15 residues. This CDR3 reads CASSFNGGDSYEQYF. In DNA, the CDR3 is TGTGCCAGCAGTTTTAACGGCGGGGATTCCTACGAGCAGTACTTC.

This clonotype was seen repeatedly, ten times or more. The V and J genes are TRBV5-6 and TRBJ1-5; weak D call: TRBD1 (6 bases). The CDR3 is made up of 14 amino acids. Germline CDR1 is SGHDT and CDR2 is YYEEEE. Between the trimmed V and J ends, which lost 1 base and 7 bases, there was a span of 12 bases. DNA of the CDR3: TGTGCCAGCAGCTTGCAGGGGCGGCGGCAGCCCCAGCATTTT. It translates to CASSLQGRRQPQHF.

The chain uses TRBV28 and TRBJ1-5; weak D call: TRBD1 (5 bases). V was shortened by 11 bases and J by 3 bases, with 11 bases between the two germline ends. Germline values: CDR1 MDHEN, CDR2 SYDVKM. The CDR3 has 12 amino acids. As DNA, the CDR3 is TGTGCCGGGGCAGGGTTCAATCAGCCCCAGCATTTT. This gives the protein CAGAGFNQPQHF.

This clonotype was counted many times. A much larger clone differs by one base, so this may be a read error. The chain joins TRBV5-1 to TRBJ2-5; D is uncertain. The CDR3 length is 13 residues. Germline V gives CDR1 SGHRS, CDR2 YFSETQ. The V end was cut by 0 bases, the J end by 11 bases, with 14 bases between. The CDR3: CASSLGTNNEQYF. CDR3 nucleotides: TGCGCCAGCAGCTTGGGTACCAACAATGAGCAGTACTTC.

The chain joins TRBV5-1 to TRBJ2-5; 10 positions match TRBD1. Trimming at V came to 7 bases and at J to 4 bases, leaving 7 bases not matched to a gene. Germline CDR1 reads SGHRS; CDR2 reads YFSETQ. There are 14 residues in the CDR3. The CDR3 DNA is TGCGCCAGCGGACCGGGACAGGGGAGAGAGACCCAGTACTTC. Residues: CASGPGQGRETQYF.

Comment on this clonotype: The junction shows a germline mismatch at one end, possibly a read error. J is TRBJ2-5 and V is TRBV28, with 10 bases matching TRBD1. Looked up from germline, CDR1 is MDHEN and CDR2 is SYDVKM. CDR3 length: 15 amino acids. The CDR3 nucleotides read TGTGCCAGCAGTTTCTTGGGACAGGGGAAGGAGACCCGGTACTTC. Translating it yields CASSFLGQGKETRYF.

This clonotype was seen only once. The chain has TRBV3-1 and TRBJ1-2; D possibly corresponds to TRBD1 (6 bases). CDR3 size: 16 residues. V lost 1 base and J lost 0, with 12 bases in between. CDR1 is LGHDT and CDR2 is YNNKEL in the germline V gene (reference sequence). In DNA form, the CDR3 reads TGTGCCAGCAGCCAAGGACAGGCCCTATCTAACTATGGCTACACCTTC. This sequence encodes CASSQGQALSNYGYTF.

The CDR3 bases are TGTGCCAGCAGTGATACCCGGGACAGGGCGGTGATGGGAACAGATACGCAGTATTTT. Its protein is CASSDTRDRAVMGTDTQYF. This chain links TRBV25-1 with TRBJ2-3; 9 nucleotides match TRBD1. This CDR3 is 19 amino acids long. Germline values: CDR1 MGHDK, CDR2 SYGVNS. Germline trimming cut 3 bases from V and 3 bases from J; bases unmatched to any gene: 16.

This chain connects TRBV11-1 to TRBJ2-7; 8 bases fit TRBD1. Trimming took 6 bases from V and 6 from J; bases not matched to a gene: 10. The CDR3 length is 14 residues. From germline, CDR1 is SGHAT and CDR2 FQDESV (reference sequence). The CDR3: CASSYGQGRSEQYF. For the CDR3, the DNA is TGTGCCAGCAGTTACGGACAGGGACGGAGCGAGCAGTACTTC.

This rearrangement joins TRBV20-1 to TRBJ2-1; 8 bases fit TRBD2. CDR3 size: 14 residues. Germline CDR1 and CDR2: DFQATT and SNEGSKA (reference sequence). The junction had 6 bases not matched to a gene; V was cut back by 5 bases and J by 3 bases. This CDR3 reads CSAYPAGVYNEQFF. Here the CDR3 DNA reads TGCAGTGCTTACCCAGCGGGAGTCTACAATGAGCAGTTCTTC.